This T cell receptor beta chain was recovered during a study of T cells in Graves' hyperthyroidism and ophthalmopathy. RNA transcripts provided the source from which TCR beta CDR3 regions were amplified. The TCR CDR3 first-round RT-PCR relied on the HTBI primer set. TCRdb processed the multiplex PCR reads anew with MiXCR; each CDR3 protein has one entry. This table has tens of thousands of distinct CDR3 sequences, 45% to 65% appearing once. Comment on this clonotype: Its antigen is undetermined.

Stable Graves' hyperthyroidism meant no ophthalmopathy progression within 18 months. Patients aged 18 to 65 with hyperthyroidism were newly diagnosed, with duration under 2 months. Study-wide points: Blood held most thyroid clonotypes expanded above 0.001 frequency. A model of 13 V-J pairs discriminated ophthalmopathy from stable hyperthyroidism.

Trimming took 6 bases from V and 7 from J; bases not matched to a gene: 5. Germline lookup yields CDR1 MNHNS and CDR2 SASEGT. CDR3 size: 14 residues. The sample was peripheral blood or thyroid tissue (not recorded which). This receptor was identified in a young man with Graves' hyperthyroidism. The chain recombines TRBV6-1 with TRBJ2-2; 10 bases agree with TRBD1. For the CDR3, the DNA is TGTGCCAGCAGCGCGGGACAGGGGATCGGGGAGCTGTTTTTT. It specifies CASSAGQGIGELFF.